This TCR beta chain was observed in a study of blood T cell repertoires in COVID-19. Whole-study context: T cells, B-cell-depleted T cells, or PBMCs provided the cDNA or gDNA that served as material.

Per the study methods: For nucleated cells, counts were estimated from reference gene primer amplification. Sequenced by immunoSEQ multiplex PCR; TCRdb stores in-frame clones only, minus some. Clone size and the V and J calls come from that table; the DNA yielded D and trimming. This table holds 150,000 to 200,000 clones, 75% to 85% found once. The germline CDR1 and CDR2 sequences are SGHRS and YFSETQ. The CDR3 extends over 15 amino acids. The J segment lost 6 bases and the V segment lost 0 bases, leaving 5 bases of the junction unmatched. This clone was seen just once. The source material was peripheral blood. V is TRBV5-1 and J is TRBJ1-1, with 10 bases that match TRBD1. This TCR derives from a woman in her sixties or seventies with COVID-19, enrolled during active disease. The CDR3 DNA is TGCGCCAGCAGCTTGGGACAGGGGGCTAGCTCTGAAGCTTTCTTT. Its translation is CASSLGQGASSEAFF.